This T cell receptor (beta chain) comes out of a study of spatial heterogeneity in lung cancer. Across the whole study: The authors sequenced available follow-up PBMC samples, taken a median of approximately 2 years after resection.

V was cut by 3 bases and J by 0 bases, with 8 bases left in between. Germline V lookup: CDR1 SGHRS, CDR2 YFSETQ. The CDR3 is 14 amino acids. TCRdb passed the 5' RACE reads through MiXCR, listing each CDR3 protein once. The sample yields about 52,000 distinct CDR3 sequences, less than 9% seen once. The time point is: blood at routine non-recurrence follow-up after resection. Without sorting, whole RNA was sequenced from tumor, nontumor lung or frozen PBMC. The gene calls are TRBV5-1 and TRBJ2-3, with D hard to call. The sequencing here drew on PBMCs, taken at follow-up. The receptor's source is a female donor with early-stage non-small cell lung cancer. The CDR3 sequence: CASSYQSSTDTQYF. The CDR3 DNA reads TGCGCCAGCAGCTACCAGTCTAGCACAGATACGCAGTATTTT.